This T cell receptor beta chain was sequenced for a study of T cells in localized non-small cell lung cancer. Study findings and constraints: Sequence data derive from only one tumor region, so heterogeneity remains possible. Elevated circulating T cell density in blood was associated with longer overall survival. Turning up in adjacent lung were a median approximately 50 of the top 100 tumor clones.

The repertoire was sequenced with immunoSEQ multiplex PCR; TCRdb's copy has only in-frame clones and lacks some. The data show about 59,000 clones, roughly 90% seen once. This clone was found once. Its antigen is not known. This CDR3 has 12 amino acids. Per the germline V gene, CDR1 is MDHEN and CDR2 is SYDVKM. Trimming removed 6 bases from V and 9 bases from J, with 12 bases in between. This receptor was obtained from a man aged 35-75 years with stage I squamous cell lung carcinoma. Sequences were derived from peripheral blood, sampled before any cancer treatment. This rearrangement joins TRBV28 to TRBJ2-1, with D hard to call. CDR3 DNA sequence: TGTGCCAGCAGCCCCCCGGGTGCTGAGCAGTTCTTC. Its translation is CASSPPGAEQFF. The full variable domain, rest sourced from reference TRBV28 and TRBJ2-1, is DVKVTQSSRYLVKRTGEKVFLECVQDMDHENMFWYRQDPGLGLRLIYFSYDVKMKEKGDIPEGYSVSREKKERFSLILESASTNQTSMYLCASSPPGAEQFFGPGTRLTVL.